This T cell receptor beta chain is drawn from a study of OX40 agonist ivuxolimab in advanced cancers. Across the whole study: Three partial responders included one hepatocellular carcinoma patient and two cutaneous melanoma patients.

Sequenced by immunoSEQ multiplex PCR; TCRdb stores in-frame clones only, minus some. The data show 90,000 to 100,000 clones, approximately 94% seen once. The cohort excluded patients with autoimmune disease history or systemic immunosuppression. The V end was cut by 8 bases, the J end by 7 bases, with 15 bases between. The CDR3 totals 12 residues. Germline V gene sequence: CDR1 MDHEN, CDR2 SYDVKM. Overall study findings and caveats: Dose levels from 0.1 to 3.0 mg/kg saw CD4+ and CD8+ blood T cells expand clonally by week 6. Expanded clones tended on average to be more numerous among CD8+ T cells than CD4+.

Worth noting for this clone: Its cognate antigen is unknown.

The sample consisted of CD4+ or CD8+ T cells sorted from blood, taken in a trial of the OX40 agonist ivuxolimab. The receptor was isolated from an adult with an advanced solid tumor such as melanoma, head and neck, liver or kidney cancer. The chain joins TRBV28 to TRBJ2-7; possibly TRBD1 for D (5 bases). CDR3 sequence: CASSMQGREQYF. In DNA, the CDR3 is TGTGCCAGCTCCATGCAGGGTAGGGAGCAGTACTTC. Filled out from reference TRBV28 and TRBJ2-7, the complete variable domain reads DVKVTQSSRYLVKRTGEKVFLECVQDMDHENMFWYRQDPGLGLRLIYFSYDVKMKEKGDIPEGYSVSREKKERFSLILESASTNQTSMYLCASSMQGREQYFGPGTRLTVT.